This T cell receptor (beta chain) stems from a study of T cells in Graves' hyperthyroidism and ophthalmopathy. Germline V gives CDR1 KGHDR, CDR2 SFDVKD. Trimming removed 5 bases from V and 5 bases from J; junction bases left unmatched: 18. The CDR3 has 21 amino acids. RNA transcripts gave rise to amplified TCR beta CDR3 regions. When the TCR CDR3 underwent first-round RT-PCR, the HTBI primer set was used. TCRdb used MiXCR to reprocess the multiplex PCR reads, holding one entry per CDR3 protein. This sample has about 400,000 distinct CDR3 sequences, with roughly 15% found just once. Material for sequencing was blood. This sequence was found in a man aged 18 to 29 with Graves' ophthalmopathy. The J gene is TRBJ2-2, the V gene TRBV24-1, with 14 positions matching TRBD2. In DNA form, the CDR3 reads TGTGCCACCAGTGGTCCCCAAGGGGGACTAGCGGGAGTTCGGAGAACCGGGGAGCTGTTTTTT. Translation: CATSGPQGGLAGVRRTGELFF.